This T cell receptor (beta chain) was identified during a study of identical twins. Study-wide points: In cord blood, abundant beta clonotypes had fewer insertions; memory showed no trend. Out-of-frame alpha sequences common to twins were enriched for low generation probability. The conclusions drew on cross-sectional statistical analysis instead of tracking the same donors.

V dropped 2 bases and J dropped 2 bases, with 14 bases sitting between them. Germline V lookup: CDR1 MRHNA, CDR2 SNTAGT. The CDR3 runs 16 residues. A few counts support this clonotype. The target antigen is unknown. Template switching (which added a universal primer site) was used, and cDNA carried unique molecular identifiers. TCRdb reprocessed the 5' RACE reads with MiXCR, giving one entry per CDR3 protein. The sample yields 250,000 or so distinct CDR3 sequences, approximately 8.3% seen once. This sample also appeared in a second study, on yellow fever vaccine responses in identical twins.

The sample was CD8+ T cells sorted from blood. V and J are TRBV6-4 and TRBJ2-3; D not resolved. The TCR originated in a woman aged 18-29 years in good health. As DNA, the CDR3 is TGTGCCAGCAGTGACGTGCCTTCCGTGCACACAGATACGCAGTATTTT. Translation gives CASSDVPSVHTDTQYF.